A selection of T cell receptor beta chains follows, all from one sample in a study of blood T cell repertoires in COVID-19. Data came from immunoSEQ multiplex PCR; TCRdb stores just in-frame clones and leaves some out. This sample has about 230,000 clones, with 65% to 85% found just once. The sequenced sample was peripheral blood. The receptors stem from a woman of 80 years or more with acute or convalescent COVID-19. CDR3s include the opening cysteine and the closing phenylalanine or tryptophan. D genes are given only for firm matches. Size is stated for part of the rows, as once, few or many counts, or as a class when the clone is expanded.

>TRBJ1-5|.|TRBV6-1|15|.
TGTGCCAGCAGTGAAGGGTTAACAGGCAATCAGCCCCAGCATTTT
CASSEGLTGNQPQHF
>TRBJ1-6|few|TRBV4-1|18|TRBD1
TGCGCCAGCAGCAACTATGGACAGGGGCCAAAGTCGGCGTCACCCCTCCACTTT
CASSNYGQGPKSASPLHF
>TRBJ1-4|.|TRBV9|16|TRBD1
TGTGCCAGCAGCTTGGGACAGGGGCGGACTAATGAAAAACTGTTTTTT
CASSLGQGRTNEKLFF
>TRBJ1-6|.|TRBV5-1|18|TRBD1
TGCGCCAGCAGCTCGGGACAGGAGAATCCCGTATACAATTCACCCCTCCACTTT
CASSSGQENPVYNSPLHF
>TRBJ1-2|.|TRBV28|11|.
TGTGCCAGCAGTTTAAGGGGTGGCTACACCTTC
CASSLRGGYTF
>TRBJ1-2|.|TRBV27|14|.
TGTGCCAGCAGTTTTAGGGGCTGGTCAGGGGGCTACACCTTC
CASSFRGWSGGYTF
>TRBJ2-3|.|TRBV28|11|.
TGTGCCAGCAGCTCCAGGGATACGCAGTATTTT
CASSSRDTQYF
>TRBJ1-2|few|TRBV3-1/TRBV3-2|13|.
TGTGCCAGCAGCCAATTCGTTGACTATGGCTACACCTTC
CASSQFVDYGYTF
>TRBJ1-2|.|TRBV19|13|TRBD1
TGTGCCAGTAAGGACAGGGGAGGCTATGGCTACACCTTC
CASKDRGGYGYTF
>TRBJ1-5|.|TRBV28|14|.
TGTGCCAGCAGTTTATCAGGGGGCAATCAGCCCCAGCATTTT
CASSLSGGNQPQHF
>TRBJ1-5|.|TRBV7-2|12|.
TGTGCCAGCAGCTTTTTGGAGGGGCCCCAGCATTTT
CASSFLEGPQHF
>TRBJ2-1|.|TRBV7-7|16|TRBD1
TGTGCCAGCAGCTTATCGGCCGGGACAGGGGGGAATGAGCAGTTCTTC
CASSLSAGTGGNEQFF